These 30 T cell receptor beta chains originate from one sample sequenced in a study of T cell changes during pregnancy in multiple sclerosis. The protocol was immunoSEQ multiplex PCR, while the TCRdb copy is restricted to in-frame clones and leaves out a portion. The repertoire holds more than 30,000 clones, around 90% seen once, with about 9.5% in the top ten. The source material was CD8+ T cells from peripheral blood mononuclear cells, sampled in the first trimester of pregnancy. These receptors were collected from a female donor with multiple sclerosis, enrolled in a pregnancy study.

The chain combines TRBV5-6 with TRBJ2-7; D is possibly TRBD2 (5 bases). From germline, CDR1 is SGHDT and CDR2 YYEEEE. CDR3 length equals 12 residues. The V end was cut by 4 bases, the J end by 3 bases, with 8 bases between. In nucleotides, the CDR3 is TGTGCCAGCAGCCGAGGACTCTACGAGCAGTACTTC. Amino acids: CASSRGLYEQYF.

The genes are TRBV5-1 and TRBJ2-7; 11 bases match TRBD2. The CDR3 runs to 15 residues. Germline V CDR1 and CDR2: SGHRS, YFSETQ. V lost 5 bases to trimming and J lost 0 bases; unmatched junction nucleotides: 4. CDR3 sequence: CASRSTSGISYEQYF. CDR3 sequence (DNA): TGCGCCAGCAGATCGACTAGCGGGATCTCCTACGAGCAGTACTTC.

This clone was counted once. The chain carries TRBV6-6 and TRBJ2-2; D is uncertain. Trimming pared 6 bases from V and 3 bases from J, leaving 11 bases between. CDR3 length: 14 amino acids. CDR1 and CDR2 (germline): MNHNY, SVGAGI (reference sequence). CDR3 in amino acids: CASSPLTYTGELFF. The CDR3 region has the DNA TGTGCCAGCAGCCCCCTGACTTACACCGGGGAGCTGTTTTTT.

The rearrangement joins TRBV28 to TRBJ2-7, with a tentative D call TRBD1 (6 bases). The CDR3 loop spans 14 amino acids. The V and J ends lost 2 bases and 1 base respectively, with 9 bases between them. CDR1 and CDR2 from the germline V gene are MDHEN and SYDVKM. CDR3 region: CASSLGGLSYEQYF. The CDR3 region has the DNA TGTGCCAGCAGTTTAGGGGGCTTGTCCTACGAGCAGTACTTC. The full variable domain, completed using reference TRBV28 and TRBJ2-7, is DVKVTQSSRYLVKRTGEKVFLECVQDMDHENMFWYRQDPGLGLRLIYFSYDVKMKEKGDIPEGYSVSREKKERFSLILESASTNQTSMYLCASSLGGLSYEQYFGPGTRLTVT.

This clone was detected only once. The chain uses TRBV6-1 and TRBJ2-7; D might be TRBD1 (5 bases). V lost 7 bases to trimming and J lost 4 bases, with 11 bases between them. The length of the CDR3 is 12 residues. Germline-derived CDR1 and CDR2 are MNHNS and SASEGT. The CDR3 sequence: CASMRQPYEQYF. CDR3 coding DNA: TGTGCCAGCATGCGACAGCCATACGAGCAGTACTTC.

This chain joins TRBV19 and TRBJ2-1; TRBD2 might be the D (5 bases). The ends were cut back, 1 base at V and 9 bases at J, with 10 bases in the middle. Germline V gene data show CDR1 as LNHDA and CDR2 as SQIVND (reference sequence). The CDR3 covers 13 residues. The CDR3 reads CASSIVGGSEQFF. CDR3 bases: TGTGCCAGTAGTATAGTTGGAGGATCTGAGCAGTTCTTC.

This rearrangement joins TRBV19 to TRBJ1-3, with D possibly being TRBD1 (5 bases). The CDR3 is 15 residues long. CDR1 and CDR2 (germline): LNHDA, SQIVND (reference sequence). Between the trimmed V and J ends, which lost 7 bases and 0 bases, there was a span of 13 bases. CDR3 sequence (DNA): TGTGCCAGTAAACCTGGACATCGCTCTGGAAACACCATATATTTT. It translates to CASKPGHRSGNTIYF.

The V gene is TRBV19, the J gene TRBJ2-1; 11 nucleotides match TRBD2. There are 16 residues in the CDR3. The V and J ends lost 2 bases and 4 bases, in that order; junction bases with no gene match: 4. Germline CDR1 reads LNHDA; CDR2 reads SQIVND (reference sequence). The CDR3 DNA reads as TGTGCCAGTAGTATATATTCTAGCGGGGGGTACAATGAGCAGTTCTTC. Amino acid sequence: CASSIYSSGGYNEQFF.

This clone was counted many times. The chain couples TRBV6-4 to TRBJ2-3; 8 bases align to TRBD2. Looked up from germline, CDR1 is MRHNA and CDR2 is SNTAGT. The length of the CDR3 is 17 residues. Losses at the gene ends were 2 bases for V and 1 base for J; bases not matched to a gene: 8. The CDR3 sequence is CASSDDPGGQGTDTQYF. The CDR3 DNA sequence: TGTGCCAGCAGTGACGATCCGGGGGGGCAGGGCACAGATACGCAGTATTTT.

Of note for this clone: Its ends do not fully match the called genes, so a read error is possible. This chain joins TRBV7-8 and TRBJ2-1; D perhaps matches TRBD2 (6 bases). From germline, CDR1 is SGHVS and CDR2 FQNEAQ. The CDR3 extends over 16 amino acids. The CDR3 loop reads CASILRPGPRGNEQFF. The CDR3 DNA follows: TGTGCCAGCATCTTAAGACCGGGACCCCGGGGGAATGAGCAGTTCTTC.

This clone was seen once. CDR3 region: CASSLTRRSDEQFF. CDR3 nucleotide sequence: TGTGCCAGCAGCTTGACTAGAAGATCCGATGAGCAGTTCTTC. The chain carries TRBV11-2 and TRBJ2-1, with D possibly matching TRBD2 (6 bases). The CDR3 is made up of 14 amino acids. CDR1 and CDR2 from the germline V gene are SGHAT and FQNNGV. V was shortened by 3 bases and J by 8 bases, with 14 bases between the two germline ends.

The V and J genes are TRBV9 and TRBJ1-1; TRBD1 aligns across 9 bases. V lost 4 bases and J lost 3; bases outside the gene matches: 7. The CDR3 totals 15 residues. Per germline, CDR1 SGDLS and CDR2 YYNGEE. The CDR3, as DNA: TGTGCCAGCAGCCCGGAAACAGGGGGCGACACTGAAGCTTTCTTT. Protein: CASSPETGGDTEAFF.

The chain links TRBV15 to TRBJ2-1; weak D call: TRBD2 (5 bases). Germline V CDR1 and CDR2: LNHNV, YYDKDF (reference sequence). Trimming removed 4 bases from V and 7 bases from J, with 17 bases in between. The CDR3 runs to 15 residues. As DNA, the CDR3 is TGTGCCACCAGCACCAGGACTCGGGTGGCTAATGAGCAGTTCTTC. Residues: CATSTRTRVANEQFF.

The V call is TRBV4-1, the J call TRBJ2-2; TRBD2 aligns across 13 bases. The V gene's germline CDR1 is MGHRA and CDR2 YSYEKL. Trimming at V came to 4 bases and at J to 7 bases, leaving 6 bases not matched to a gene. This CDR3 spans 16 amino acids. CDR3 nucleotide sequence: TGCGCCAGCAGCCGCAGGACTAGCGGGGGAGTCGGGGAGCTGTTTTTT. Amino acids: CASSRRTSGGVGELFF.

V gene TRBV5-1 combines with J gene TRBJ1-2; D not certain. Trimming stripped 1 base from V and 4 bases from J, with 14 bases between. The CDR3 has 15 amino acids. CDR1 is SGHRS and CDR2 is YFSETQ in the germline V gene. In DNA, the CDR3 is TGCGCCAGCAGCTTGTTCGGTGGGAGCGGCTATGGCTACACCTTC. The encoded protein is CASSLFGGSGYGYTF. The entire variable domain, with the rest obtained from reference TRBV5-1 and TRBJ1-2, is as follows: KAGVTQTPRYLIKTRGQQVTLSCSPISGHRSVSWYQQTPGQGLQFLFEYFSETQRNKGNFPGRFSGRQFSNSRSEMNVSTLELGDSALYLCASSLFGGSGYGYTFGSGTRLTVV.

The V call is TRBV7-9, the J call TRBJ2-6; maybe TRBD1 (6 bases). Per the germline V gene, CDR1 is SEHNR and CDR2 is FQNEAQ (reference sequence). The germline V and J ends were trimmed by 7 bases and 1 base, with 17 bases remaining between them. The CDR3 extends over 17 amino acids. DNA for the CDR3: TGTGCCAGCACCCGGACAGAATCCCTTTCTGGGGCCAACGTCCTGACTTTC. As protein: CASTRTESLSGANVLTF.

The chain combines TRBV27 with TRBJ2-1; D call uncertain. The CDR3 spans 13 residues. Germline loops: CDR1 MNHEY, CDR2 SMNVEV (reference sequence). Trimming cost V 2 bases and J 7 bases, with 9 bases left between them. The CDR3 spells CASSLGSRNEQFF. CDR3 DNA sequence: TGTGCCAGCAGTTTAGGTTCACGGAATGAGCAGTTCTTC.

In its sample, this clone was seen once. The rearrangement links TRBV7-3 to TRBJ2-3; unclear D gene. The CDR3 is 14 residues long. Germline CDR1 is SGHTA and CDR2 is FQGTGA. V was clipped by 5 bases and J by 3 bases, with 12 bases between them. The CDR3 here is CASSTNPGTDTQYF. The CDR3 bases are TGTGCCAGCAGCACTAACCCCGGGACAGATACGCAGTATTTT.

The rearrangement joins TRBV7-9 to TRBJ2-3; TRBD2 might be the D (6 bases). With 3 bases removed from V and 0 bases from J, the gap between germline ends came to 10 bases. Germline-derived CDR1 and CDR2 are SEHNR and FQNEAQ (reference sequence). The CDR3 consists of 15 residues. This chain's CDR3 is CASSFSGASTDTQYF. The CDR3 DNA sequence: TGTGCCAGCAGCTTCTCGGGAGCCAGCACAGATACGCAGTATTTT. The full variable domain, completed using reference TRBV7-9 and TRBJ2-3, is DTGVSQNPRHKITKRGQNVTFRCDPISEHNRLYWYRQTLGQGPEFLTYFQNEAQLEKSRLLSDRFSAERPKGSFSTLEIQRTEQGDSAMYLCASSFSGASTDTQYFGPGTRLTVL.

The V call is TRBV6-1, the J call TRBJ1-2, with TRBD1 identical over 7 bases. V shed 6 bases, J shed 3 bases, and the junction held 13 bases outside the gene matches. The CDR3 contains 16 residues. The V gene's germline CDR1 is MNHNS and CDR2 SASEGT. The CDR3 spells CASSERGQGADYGYTF. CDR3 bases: TGTGCCAGCAGCGAAAGGGGGCAGGGAGCCGACTATGGCTACACCTTC.

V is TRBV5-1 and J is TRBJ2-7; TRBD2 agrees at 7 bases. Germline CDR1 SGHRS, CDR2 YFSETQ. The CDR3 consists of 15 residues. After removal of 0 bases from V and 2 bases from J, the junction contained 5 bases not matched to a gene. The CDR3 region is CASSLDPGRTYEQYF. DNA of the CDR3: TGCGCCAGCAGCTTGGATCCCGGGAGGACCTACGAGCAGTACTTC.

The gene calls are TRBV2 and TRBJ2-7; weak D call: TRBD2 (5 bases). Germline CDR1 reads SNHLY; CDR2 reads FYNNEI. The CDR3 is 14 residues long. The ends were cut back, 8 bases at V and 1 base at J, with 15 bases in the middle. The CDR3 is CASRGLGLSYEQYF. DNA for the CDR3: TGTGCCAGCCGAGGGCTGGGATTATCCTACGAGCAGTACTTC.

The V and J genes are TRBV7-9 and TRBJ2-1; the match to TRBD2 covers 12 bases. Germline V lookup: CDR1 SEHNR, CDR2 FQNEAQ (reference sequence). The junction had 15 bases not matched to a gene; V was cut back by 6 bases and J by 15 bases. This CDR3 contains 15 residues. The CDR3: CASSAIPSSGRGSFF. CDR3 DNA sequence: TGTGCCAGCAGTGCAATCCCGTCTAGCGGGAGGGGGTCGTTCTTC.

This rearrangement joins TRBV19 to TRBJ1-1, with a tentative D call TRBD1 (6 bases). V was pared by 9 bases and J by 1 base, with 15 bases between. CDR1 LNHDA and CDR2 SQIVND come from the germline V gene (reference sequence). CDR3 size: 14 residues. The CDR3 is CASRYRAANTEAFF. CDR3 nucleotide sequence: TGTGCCAGCCGATACAGGGCTGCGAACACTGAAGCTTTCTTT. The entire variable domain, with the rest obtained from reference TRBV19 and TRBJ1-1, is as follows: DGGITQSPKYLFRKEGQNVTLSCEQNLNHDAMYWYRQDPGQGLRLIYYSQIVNDFQKGDIAEGYSVSREKKESFPLTVTSAQKNPTAFYLCASRYRAANTEAFFGQGTRLTVV.

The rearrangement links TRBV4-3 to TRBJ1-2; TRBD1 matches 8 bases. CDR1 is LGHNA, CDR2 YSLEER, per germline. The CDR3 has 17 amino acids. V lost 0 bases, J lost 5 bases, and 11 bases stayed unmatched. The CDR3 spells CASSQEGPDRAYYGYTF. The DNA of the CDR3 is TGCGCCAGCAGCCAAGAGGGCCCGGACAGGGCTTATTATGGCTACACCTTC.

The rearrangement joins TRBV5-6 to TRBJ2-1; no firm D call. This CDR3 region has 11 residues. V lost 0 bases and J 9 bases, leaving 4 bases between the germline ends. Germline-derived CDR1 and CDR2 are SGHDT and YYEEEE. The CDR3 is CASSLGAEQFF. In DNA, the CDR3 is TGTGCCAGCAGCTTGGGAGCTGAGCAGTTCTTC.

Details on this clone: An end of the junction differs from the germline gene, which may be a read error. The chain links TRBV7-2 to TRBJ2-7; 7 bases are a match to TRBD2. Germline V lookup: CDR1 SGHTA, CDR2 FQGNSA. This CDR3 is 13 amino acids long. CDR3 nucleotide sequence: TGTGCCAGCAGCTTACTTTCGGGGGGACCACGGGACTTC. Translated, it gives CASSLLSGGPRDF. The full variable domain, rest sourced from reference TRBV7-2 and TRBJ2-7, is GAGVSQSPSNKVTEKGKDVELRCDPISGHTALYWYRQSLGQGLEFLIYFQGNSAPDKSGLPSDRFSAERTGGSVSTLTIQRTQQEDSAVYLCASSLLSGGPRDFGPGTRLTVT.

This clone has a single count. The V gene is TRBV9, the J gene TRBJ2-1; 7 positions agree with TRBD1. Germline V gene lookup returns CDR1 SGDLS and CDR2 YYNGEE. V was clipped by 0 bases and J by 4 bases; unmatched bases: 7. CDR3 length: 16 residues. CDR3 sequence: CASSVDGDSEYNEQFF. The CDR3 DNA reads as TGTGCCAGCAGCGTAGACGGGGACAGTGAGTACAATGAGCAGTTCTTC.

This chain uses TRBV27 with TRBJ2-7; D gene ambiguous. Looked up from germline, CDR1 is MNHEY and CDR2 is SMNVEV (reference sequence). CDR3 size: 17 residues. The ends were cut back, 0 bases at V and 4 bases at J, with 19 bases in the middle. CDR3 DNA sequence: TGTGCCAGCAGTTTATCTTGGCAGGCATTAATCTTTTACGAGCAGTACTTC. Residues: CASSLSWQALIFYEQYF.

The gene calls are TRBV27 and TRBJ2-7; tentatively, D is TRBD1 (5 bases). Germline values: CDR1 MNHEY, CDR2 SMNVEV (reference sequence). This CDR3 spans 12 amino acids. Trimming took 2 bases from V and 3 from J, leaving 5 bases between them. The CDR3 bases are TGTGCCAGCAGTTTACAGGGCTACGAGCAGTACTTC. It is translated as CASSLQGYEQYF.